This is a list of T cell receptor beta chains from one sample in a study of T cell responses to AZD1222 COVID-19 vaccine. Some clones are missing from TCRdb's copy, which holds only in-frame ones; the method was immunoSEQ multiplex PCR. The data contain 90,000 to 120,000 clones, 89% of them singletons. Sequences were derived from peripheral blood, sampled on day 0 of AZD1222 vaccination. The receptors here all came from an adult in good health. Both conserved end residues are part of each CDR3. Fields, in order: clone size, V gene, J gene, D gene, CDR3 DNA, CDR3 protein. A D gene is named only where the DNA matches it firmly. The listing skips clone size in some rows; elsewhere it reads once, few, many or a size class.

abundance: .
v_gene: TRBV3-1/TRBV3-2
j_gene: TRBJ2-5
d_gene: TRBD1
CDR3nt: TGTGCCAGCACCAAGGGGGCTGGTTGGGTTCGGGAGACCCAGTACTTC
CDR3aa: CASTKGAGWVRETQYF

abundance: .
v_gene: TRBV29-1
j_gene: TRBJ1-2
d_gene: TRBD1
CDR3nt: TGCAGCGTTGAATCCGGGACAGGGATACTCGACACCTTC
CDR3aa: CSVESGTGILDTF

abundance: .
v_gene: TRBV10-3
j_gene: TRBJ2-5
d_gene: TRBD1
CDR3nt: TGTGCCATCAGTTCGGGACAGGTCAAAGAGACCCAGTACTTC
CDR3aa: CAISSGQVKETQYF

abundance: .
v_gene: TRBV9
j_gene: TRBJ2-7
d_gene: .
CDR3nt: TGTGCCAGCAGCGACCTCCGGGTAGGTAGGCAGTACTTC
CDR3aa: CASSDLRVGRQYF

abundance: .
v_gene: TRBV11-2
j_gene: TRBJ2-7
d_gene: .
CDR3nt: TGTGCCAGCAGCTTAGGCGGACCCTACGAGCAGTACTTC
CDR3aa: CASSLGGPYEQYF

abundance: .
v_gene: TRBV9
j_gene: TRBJ1-2
d_gene: .
CDR3nt: TGTGCCAGCAGCGTAGGGCAGGGGTTTAACTATGGCTACACCTTC
CDR3aa: CASSVGQGFNYGYTF

abundance: .
v_gene: TRBV4-2
j_gene: TRBJ1-3
d_gene: .
CDR3nt: TGTGCCAGCAGCCAAGTGCAGGATGGAAACACCATATATTTT
CDR3aa: CASSQVQDGNTIYF

abundance: .
v_gene: TRBV7-9
j_gene: TRBJ2-7
d_gene: .
CDR3nt: TGTGCCAGCAGCCTACAGGACTCCCGTTCCTACGAGCAGTACTTC
CDR3aa: CASSLQDSRSYEQYF

abundance: .
v_gene: TRBV28
j_gene: TRBJ1-6
d_gene: TRBD1
CDR3nt: TGTGCCAGCAGCCCAGGGACAGCAAAGGGTCGTTCACCCCTCCACTTT
CDR3aa: CASSPGTAKGRSPLHF

abundance: many
v_gene: TRBV27
j_gene: TRBJ2-1
d_gene: TRBD2
CDR3nt: TGTGCCAGCAGGGGAGGGGCCCTTTACAATGAGCAGTTCTTC
CDR3aa: CASRGGALYNEQFF

abundance: .
v_gene: TRBV15
j_gene: TRBJ1-2
d_gene: .
CDR3nt: TGTGCCACCAGCAAGGGTCAGGGGATATCCGATGGCTACACCTTC
CDR3aa: CATSKGQGISDGYTF

abundance: .
v_gene: TRBV27
j_gene: TRBJ1-2
d_gene: TRBD1
CDR3nt: TGTGCCAGCAGCCGCCGGGACAGCCGGTACTATGGCTACACCTTC
CDR3aa: CASSRRDSRYYGYTF

abundance: .
v_gene: TRBV10-3
j_gene: TRBJ1-6
d_gene: .
CDR3nt: TGTGCCATCAGTGAGCCGCAGGGACCAAGGAAATCACCCCTCCACTTT
CDR3aa: CAISEPQGPRKSPLHF

abundance: few
v_gene: TRBV2
j_gene: TRBJ2-7
d_gene: TRBD2
CDR3nt: TGTGCCAGCAGGGGGGGACTAGCGGGAGATAAATACGAGCAGTACTTC
CDR3aa: CASRGGLAGDKYEQYF